The following is a TCR beta chain sequence with its context. Germline values: CDR1 GTSNPN, CDR2 SVGIG (reference sequence). V lost 4 bases to trimming and J lost 4 bases; unmatched junction nucleotides: 10. The CDR3 is made up of 15 amino acids. The record originates from a study of blood T cell repertoires in COVID-19. Study-wide context: Spain, Italy and the United States supplied samples that represented acute and convalescent COVID-19.

This table comes from immunoSEQ multiplex PCR, and its TCRdb copy is limited to in-frame clones, with some not included. The table shows around 51,000 clones, with about 86% occurring only once. This TCR came from a woman at least 80 years old with acute or convalescent COVID-19. The chain combines TRBV30 with TRBJ1-1, with 9 bases fitting TRBD1. Material for sequencing was peripheral blood. The CDR3 sequence: CAWMGQGKSGTEAFF. Written as DNA, the CDR3 is TGTGCCTGGATGGGACAGGGAAAGTCCGGCACTGAAGCTTTCTTT.